The 11 T cell receptor beta chains reported below all come from one sample, sequenced in a study of T-cell reconstitution after alpha-beta-depleted transplantation in children. A TCRbeta library incorporating unique molecular identifiers was prepared. TCRdb called the PCR reads again in MiXCR, with one record for every CDR3 protein. The table shows fewer than 750,000 distinct CDR3 sequences, with 25% to 30% occurring only once. Sequencing was performed on PBMCs, taken before TCRalphabeta/CD19-depleted stem cell transplant. All receptors derive from a boy younger than two with Wiskott-Aldrich syndrome, due to receive a stem cell transplant.

This clonotype came up a few times. The chain joins TRBV18 to TRBJ1-5, with 9 bases that match TRBD1. The CDR3 runs to 14 residues. The V gene's germline CDR1 is KGHSH and CDR2 LQKENI. Trimming at V came to 3 bases and at J to 7 bases, leaving 4 bases not matched to a gene. The CDR3 nucleotides are TGTGCCAGCTCACCGGGACAGGGTCGGCAGCCCCAGCATTTT. The encoded protein is CASSPGQGRQPQHF. Full variable domain (missing parts from reference TRBV18 and TRBJ1-5): NAGVMQNPRHLVRRRGQEARLRCSPMKGHSHVYWYRQLPEEGLKFMVYLQKENIIDESGMPKERFSAEFPKEGPSILRIQQVVRGDSAAYFCASSPGQGRQPQHFGDGTRLSIL.

This clonotype was observed a handful of times. This sequence joins TRBV20-1 and TRBJ2-5; D possibly corresponds to TRBD2 (6 bases). Per the germline V gene, CDR1 is DFQATT and CDR2 is SNEGSKA (reference sequence). The V and J ends lost 5 bases and 3 bases respectively, with 16 bases between them. The CDR3 loop spans 14 amino acids. CDR3 amino acids: CSAGGLRIKETQYF. The CDR3 DNA sequence: TGCAGTGCTGGGGGACTCCGGATAAAAGAGACCCAGTACTTC.

This clonotype turned up a few times. The chain joins TRBV5-1 to TRBJ2-1, with D possibly TRBD2 on 5 matching bases. Between the trimmed V and J ends, which lost 0 bases and 10 bases, there was a span of 11 bases. The CDR3 has 13 residues. Germline-derived CDR1 and CDR2 are SGHRS and YFSETQ. The CDR3 here is CASSLGEGHEQFF. CDR3 in DNA: TGCGCCAGCAGCTTGGGAGAGGGCCACGAGCAGTTCTTC. Supplemented by reference TRBV5-1 and TRBJ2-1, the full variable domain reads KAGVTQTPRYLIKTRGQQVTLSCSPISGHRSVSWYQQTPGQGLQFLFEYFSETQRNKGNFPGRFSGRQFSNSRSEMNVSTLELGDSALYLCASSLGEGHEQFFGPGTRLTVL.

This clonotype was seen a handful of times. The gene calls are TRBV5-1 and TRBJ2-7; 9 nucleotides match TRBD2. This CDR3 has 14 amino acids. V lost 4 bases to trimming and J lost 3 bases; unmatched junction nucleotides: 5. CDR1 and CDR2 from the germline V gene are SGHRS and YFSETQ. The CDR3 protein is CASSKPSGDYEQYF. CDR3 in DNA: TGCGCCAGCAGCAAACCTAGCGGGGACTACGAGCAGTACTTC. The variable domain in full, with the rest retrieved from reference TRBV5-1 and TRBJ2-7, is KAGVTQTPRYLIKTRGQQVTLSCSPISGHRSVSWYQQTPGQGLQFLFEYFSETQRNKGNFPGRFSGRQFSNSRSEMNVSTLELGDSALYLCASSKPSGDYEQYFGPGTRLTVT.

The chain couples TRBV10-3 to TRBJ2-7; TRBD2 matches at 8 bases. The CDR3 covers 15 residues. Per the germline V gene, CDR1 is ENHRY and CDR2 is SYGVKD. V gave up 0 bases and J gave up 2 bases; unmatched junction bases: 3. The CDR3, as DNA: TGTGCCATCAGTGAGTCGGACGGGAGGGCCTACGAGCAGTACTTC. This encodes CAISESDGRAYEQYF.

This rearrangement joins TRBV3-1 to TRBJ2-3; D unclear. Germline assignment: CDR1 LGHDT and CDR2 YNNKEL (reference sequence). V shed 0 bases and J shed 2 bases, with 9 bases lying between them. The CDR3 consists of 15 residues. The CDR3 protein is CASSQDMTHTDTQYF. Written as DNA, the CDR3 is TGTGCCAGCAGCCAAGACATGACTCACACAGATACGCAGTATTTT.

V usage is TRBV28 and J usage is TRBJ2-7; 10 bases are a match to TRBD1. The CDR3 is 13 amino acids. Germline assignment: CDR1 MDHEN and CDR2 SYDVKM. Unmatched junction bases numbered 8, after V lost 8 bases and J lost 7 bases. Here the CDR3 DNA reads TGTGCCAGCGGCCGACAGGGGGCCCGAGAGCAGTACTTC. Translated, it gives CASGRQGAREQYF. The complete variable domain, with remaining parts taken from reference TRBV28 and TRBJ2-7, reads DVKVTQSSRYLVKRTGEKVFLECVQDMDHENMFWYRQDPGLGLRLIYFSYDVKMKEKGDIPEGYSVSREKKERFSLILESASTNQTSMYLCASGRQGAREQYFGPGTRLTVT.

The chain employs TRBV6-1 and TRBJ1-4; no clear D gene. Per germline, CDR1 MNHNS and CDR2 SASEGT. The CDR3 has 14 amino acids. Trimming removed 6 bases at V and 4 bases at J, with 12 bases between. The CDR3 DNA reads TGTGCCAGCAGACGGACGGAAATTAATGAAAAACTGTTTTTT. Its protein product is CASRRTEINEKLFF.

The rearrangement links TRBV5-1 to TRBJ2-2; 7 nucleotides agree with TRBD2. Germline lookup yields CDR1 SGHRS and CDR2 YFSETQ. J lost 2 bases, V lost 0 bases, and 7 bases had no gene match. The CDR3 runs to 17 residues. Here the CDR3 DNA reads TGCGCCAGCAGCTTGGGACCTGGAGCGGGAAACACCGGGGAGCTGTTTTTT. It specifies CASSLGPGAGNTGELFF.

This clonotype was recorded a few times. The CDR3 region is CATSRDSDEKLFF. CDR3 in DNA: TGTGCCACCAGCAGAGATTCGGATGAAAAACTGTTTTTT. The chain employs TRBV15 and TRBJ1-4; D call uncertain. Trimming removed 0 bases from V and 6 bases from J, with 5 bases in between. Germline-derived CDR1 and CDR2 are LNHNV and YYDKDF (reference sequence). The CDR3 totals 13 residues.

In its sample, this clonotype was seen many times. The chain links TRBV5-1 to TRBJ2-1, with 9 nucleotides matching TRBD2. This CDR3 has 16 amino acids. V trimming: 3 bases; J trimming: 3 bases; junction bases outside the gene matches: 7. The germline V gene encodes CDR1 SGHRS and CDR2 YFSETQ. The CDR3 DNA sequence: TGCGCCAGCAGCTATGCAGCGGGAGGAATCTACAATGAGCAGTTCTTC. Its translation: CASSYAAGGIYNEQFF. Full variable domain (rest looked up from reference TRBV5-1 and TRBJ2-1): KAGVTQTPRYLIKTRGQQVTLSCSPISGHRSVSWYQQTPGQGLQFLFEYFSETQRNKGNFPGRFSGRQFSNSRSEMNVSTLELGDSALYLCASSYAAGGIYNEQFFGPGTRLTVL.